A selection of T cell receptor beta chains follows, all from one sample in a study of T cells in Graves' hyperthyroidism and ophthalmopathy. TCRdb used MiXCR to reprocess the multiplex PCR reads, holding one entry per CDR3 protein. Of approximately 600,000 distinct CDR3 sequences listed, more than 13% are singletons. Input material: blood. These receptors were taken from a woman between 18 and 29 years old with Graves' ophthalmopathy. The CDR3 runs from the conserved cysteine through the conserved F or W. D genes are given only for firm matches. Clone size is given for some rows only: seen once, a few or many times, or a class if the clone is expanded.

d_gene: .; v_gene: TRBV2; abundance: .; j_gene: TRBJ1-6; CDR3nt: TGTGCCAGCATAGCAGCTCGCATGCGGAATTCACCCCTCCACTTT; CDR3aa: CASIAARMRNSPLHF
d_gene: TRBD2; v_gene: TRBV5-6; abundance: few; j_gene: TRBJ2-5; CDR3nt: TGTGCCAGCAGCATAACCGCGGCTAGCGGGAGGACCCAGTACTTC; CDR3aa: CASSITAASGRTQYF
d_gene: .; v_gene: TRBV7-2; abundance: many; j_gene: TRBJ2-7; CDR3nt: TGTGCCAGCAGCATGTCAGGGGGGAAGCAGTACTTC; CDR3aa: CASSMSGGKQYF
d_gene: TRBD2; v_gene: TRBV20-1; abundance: .; j_gene: TRBJ2-1; CDR3nt: TGCAGTGCTTCCTCCCTCCTGACTAGCGGGAGGGCCGGGAATGAGCAGTTCTTC; CDR3aa: CSASSLLTSGRAGNEQFF
d_gene: TRBD2; v_gene: TRBV6-1; abundance: many; j_gene: TRBJ2-2; CDR3nt: TGTGCCAGCAGTACCGGACTAGCGGGAGGGCCCGGGGAGCTGTTTTTT; CDR3aa: CASSTGLAGGPGELFF
d_gene: .; v_gene: TRBV9; abundance: .; j_gene: TRBJ2-7; CDR3nt: TGTGCCAGCAGCGTAGGGAACAGGGACGAGCAGTACTTC; CDR3aa: CASSVGNRDEQYF
d_gene: .; v_gene: TRBV9; abundance: few; j_gene: TRBJ2-1; CDR3nt: TGTGCCAGCAGCTCTTTTGGGGGAAATGAGCAGTTCTTC; CDR3aa: CASSSFGGNEQFF
d_gene: .; v_gene: TRBV20-1; abundance: few; j_gene: TRBJ1-5; CDR3nt: TGCAGTGCTAGCGTGCAGGGGTCAACTTATAGCAATCAGCCCCAGCATTTT; CDR3aa: CSASVQGSTYSNQPQHF
d_gene: .; v_gene: TRBV4-1; abundance: .; j_gene: TRBJ2-3; CDR3nt: TGCGCCAGCAGCCAAGTGTGGCAAGGCACAGATACGCAGTATTTT; CDR3aa: CASSQVWQGTDTQYF
d_gene: TRBD2; v_gene: TRBV7-3; abundance: many; j_gene: TRBJ2-1; CDR3nt: TGTGCCAGCAGCTTAGTCGGGTGGGAGGGCGAAGCGGAGCAGTTCTTC; CDR3aa: CASSLVGWEGEAEQFF
d_gene: .; v_gene: TRBV4-1; abundance: .; j_gene: TRBJ2-1; CDR3nt: TGCGCCAGCAGCCGAGATAGCATTGCGGGGCACTACAATGAGCAGTTCTTC; CDR3aa: CASSRDSIAGHYNEQFF
d_gene: TRBD1; v_gene: TRBV27; abundance: many; j_gene: TRBJ2-3; CDR3nt: TGTGCCAGCAGTTTCGGACAGGGTGTGGTGGATACGCAGTATTTT; CDR3aa: CASSFGQGVVDTQYF
d_gene: TRBD1; v_gene: TRBV9; abundance: few; j_gene: TRBJ1-3; CDR3nt: TGTGCCAGCAGCGTAGCCCCGACAGGGGGTAACACCATATATTTT; CDR3aa: CASSVAPTGGNTIYF
d_gene: .; v_gene: TRBV11-1; abundance: many; j_gene: TRBJ2-3; CDR3nt: TGTGCCAGCAGCTTACTTGGCGGGGATGACACAGATACGCAGTATTTT; CDR3aa: CASSLLGGDDTDTQYF
d_gene: TRBD2; v_gene: TRBV6-1; abundance: many; j_gene: TRBJ2-5; CDR3nt: TGTGCCAGCAGTGAAGCTGGGGGAGGGCCGGAGACCCAGTACTTC; CDR3aa: CASSEAGGGPETQYF
d_gene: TRBD2; v_gene: TRBV25-1; abundance: many; j_gene: TRBJ2-1; CDR3nt: TGTGCCAGCAGTGTGGGACTAGCGGGGGGGTACAATGAGCAGTTCTTC; CDR3aa: CASSVGLAGGYNEQFF
d_gene: TRBD2; v_gene: TRBV20-1; abundance: many; j_gene: TRBJ2-7; CDR3nt: TGCAGTGCTAGAAGCAAGACTAGCGGGCACTACGAGCAGTACTTC; CDR3aa: CSARSKTSGHYEQYF
d_gene: TRBD1; v_gene: TRBV4-3; abundance: .; j_gene: TRBJ1-6; CDR3nt: TGCGCCAGCAGGCCGGGACAGGGGGCAAGTTATAATTCACCCCTCCACTTT; CDR3aa: CASRPGQGASYNSPLHF
d_gene: TRBD1; v_gene: TRBV7-9; abundance: many; j_gene: TRBJ2-1; CDR3nt: TGTGCCAGCAGCCTCGGCCGGGACAGCGAGCAGTTCTTC; CDR3aa: CASSLGRDSEQFF
d_gene: .; v_gene: TRBV15; abundance: many; j_gene: TRBJ1-1; CDR3nt: TGTGCCACCAGCAGGGAGCGTGACACTGAAGCTTTCTTT; CDR3aa: CATSRERDTEAFF
d_gene: .; v_gene: TRBV2; abundance: many; j_gene: TRBJ1-5; CDR3nt: TGTGCCAGCATGGCCCGGAACACCTATAGCAATCAGCCCCAGCATTTT; CDR3aa: CASMARNTYSNQPQHF
d_gene: .; v_gene: TRBV12-3/TRBV12-4; abundance: .; j_gene: TRBJ2-2; CDR3nt: TGTGCCACCGAGGGGACTACCGGGGAGCTGTTTTTT; CDR3aa: CATEGTTGELFF
d_gene: .; v_gene: TRBV6-5; abundance: few; j_gene: TRBJ1-2; CDR3nt: TGTGCCAGCAGTTACGGGCAGGATCTTGGCTACACCTTC; CDR3aa: CASSYGQDLGYTF
d_gene: TRBD1; v_gene: TRBV6-1; abundance: few; j_gene: TRBJ2-2; CDR3nt: TGTGCCAGCAGACCCAGGGACAGGAGAAACACCGGGGAGCTGTTTTTT; CDR3aa: CASRPRDRRNTGELFF
d_gene: .; v_gene: TRBV3-1; abundance: .; j_gene: TRBJ2-2; CDR3nt: TGTGCCAGCAGCCAAGTAGGGGGCGCGGGAACCGGGGAGCTGTTTTTT; CDR3aa: CASSQVGGAGTGELFF
d_gene: .; v_gene: TRBV11-3; abundance: few; j_gene: TRBJ2-7; CDR3nt: TGTGCCAGCAGCTTAACTCTAAGGTACGAGCAGTACTTC; CDR3aa: CASSLTLRYEQYF
d_gene: TRBD1; v_gene: TRBV7-2; abundance: .; j_gene: TRBJ2-7; CDR3nt: TGTGCCAGCAGCCGGACAGGGGCCATCTACGAGCAGTACTTC; CDR3aa: CASSRTGAIYEQYF
d_gene: .; v_gene: TRBV28; abundance: few; j_gene: TRBJ1-2; CDR3nt: TGTGCCAGCAGTTCCCGGGACGGTATTAACTATGGCTACACCTTC; CDR3aa: CASSSRDGINYGYTF
d_gene: .; v_gene: TRBV5-1; abundance: many; j_gene: TRBJ2-3; CDR3nt: TGCGCCAGCAGCCCGAAGGGAGATACGCAGTATTTT; CDR3aa: CASSPKGDTQYF
d_gene: TRBD2; v_gene: TRBV9; abundance: many; j_gene: TRBJ2-5; CDR3nt: TGTGCCAGCAGCGTAGCTCCTAGCGGGATACAGACCCAGTACTTC; CDR3aa: CASSVAPSGIQTQYF
d_gene: .; v_gene: TRBV18; abundance: few; j_gene: TRBJ1-6; CDR3nt: TGTGCCAGCTCACCAATCCGGGAGTGGAATTCACCCCTCCACTTT; CDR3aa: CASSPIREWNSPLHF
d_gene: .; v_gene: TRBV20-1; abundance: many; j_gene: TRBJ1-5; CDR3nt: TGCAGTCTTTCCCGGTTGGGCAATCAGCCCCAGCATTTT; CDR3aa: CSLSRLGNQPQHF
d_gene: TRBD1; v_gene: TRBV5-1; abundance: many; j_gene: TRBJ1-1; CDR3nt: TGCGCCAGCAGCCCACCCCGGGACAGGGGGCTTGTGGCTTTCTTT; CDR3aa: CASSPPRDRGLVAFF
d_gene: TRBD2; v_gene: TRBV7-8; abundance: many; j_gene: TRBJ2-3; CDR3nt: TGTGCCAGCAGCTACAACCCTGGGATGGGGGGGACAGATACGCAGTATTTT; CDR3aa: CASSYNPGMGGTDTQYF
d_gene: TRBD1; v_gene: TRBV3-1; abundance: .; j_gene: TRBJ1-1; CDR3nt: TGTGCCAGCAGCCAAGAAGGCCGGGGACAGGGGACAATGAACACTGAAGCTTTCTTT; CDR3aa: CASSQEGRGQGTMNTEAFF
d_gene: .; v_gene: TRBV20-1; abundance: many; j_gene: TRBJ1-1; CDR3nt: TGCAGTGCTAGCCCGAACACTGAAGCTTTCTTT; CDR3aa: CSASPNTEAFF
d_gene: TRBD2; v_gene: TRBV5-1; abundance: many; j_gene: TRBJ2-7; CDR3nt: TGCGCCAGCAGCCCAGGTGGGGAGGGACCCTACGAGCAGTACTTC; CDR3aa: CASSPGGEGPYEQYF
d_gene: TRBD2; v_gene: TRBV11-1; abundance: many; j_gene: TRBJ2-3; CDR3nt: TGTGCCAGCAGCCCGACATCCGGACTAGCGGGAGGTGGTTTGACAGATACGCAGTATTTT; CDR3aa: CASSPTSGLAGGGLTDTQYF
d_gene: TRBD2; v_gene: TRBV20-1; abundance: many; j_gene: TRBJ2-5; CDR3nt: TGCAGTGCTAGAGGCGGGCGGGAGGGGAGGAGGGAGACCCAGTACTTC; CDR3aa: CSARGGREGRRETQYF
d_gene: .; v_gene: TRBV24-1; abundance: .; j_gene: TRBJ2-7; CDR3nt: TGTGCCACCAGTGATGCATCCTACGAGCAGTACTTC; CDR3aa: CATSDASYEQYF